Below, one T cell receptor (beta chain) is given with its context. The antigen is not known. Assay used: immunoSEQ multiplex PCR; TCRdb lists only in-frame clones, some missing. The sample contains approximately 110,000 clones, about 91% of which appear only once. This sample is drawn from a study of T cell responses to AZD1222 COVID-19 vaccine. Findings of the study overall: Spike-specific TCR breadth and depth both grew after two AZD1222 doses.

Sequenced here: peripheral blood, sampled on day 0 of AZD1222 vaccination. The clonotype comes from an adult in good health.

CDR3 bases: TGCGCCAGCAGCATCTTGCCAGCCGCTTCCTACAATGAGCAGTTCTTC. Its protein product is CASSILPAASYNEQFF. The rearrangement joins TRBV5-1 to TRBJ2-1; D gene uncertain. The CDR3 length is 16 residues. Deletions cut 4 bases from V and 1 base from J, with 15 bases between. Germline CDR1 SGHRS, CDR2 YFSETQ.